These 27 T cell receptor beta chains were sequenced from one sample in a study of T-cell memory formation after mild COVID-19. TCRdb fed the 5' RACE reads into MiXCR, producing one record per CDR3 protein. This sample has 300,000 to 400,000 distinct CDR3 sequences, with over 25% found just once. Specimen: PBMCs or a T cell subset sorted from them (not recorded which). The origin of the receptors is an adult woman who had mild COVID-19 (a few samples of this study predate the infection). Cell type and time point are not known.

The CDR3 bases are TGCAGTGCTAGAGGGAACGCGGAAGCCAAAAACATTCAGTACTTC. Protein: CSARGNAEAKNIQYF. The rearrangement uses TRBV20-1 and TRBJ2-4; D unresolved. Germline V gene sequence: CDR1 DFQATT, CDR2 SNEGSKA (reference sequence). The CDR3 totals 15 residues. V lost 1 base to trimming and J lost 0 bases, with 10 bases between them.

V and J are TRBV20-1 and TRBJ2-4; 10 bases map to TRBD1. The CDR3 is 13 amino acids. The ends lost 8 bases at V and 7 bases at J; junction bases unmatched: 8. Germline CDR1 and CDR2: DFQATT and SNEGSKA (reference sequence). The CDR3 nucleotides are TGCAGTAACACAGGGGGACAGGGGAACATTCAGTACTTC. This translates into CSNTGGQGNIQYF.

This clonotype showed up just a few times. The V gene is TRBV24-1, the J gene TRBJ1-4, with D possibly being TRBD1 (6 bases). The CDR3 consists of 14 residues. The germline gives CDR1 KGHDR, CDR2 SFDVKD. Trimming shortened V by 4 bases and J by 13 bases, and 18 bases separated the two germline ends. The CDR3 DNA follows: TGTGCCACCAGTGAAACCGGGGACATGCAAAGACTGTTTTTT. Its protein is CATSETGDMQRLFF.

This chain connects TRBV15 to TRBJ2-5, with 7 bases matching TRBD2. This CDR3 has 14 residues. J lost 3 bases, V lost 5 bases, and 6 bases had no gene match. Germline V gene sequence: CDR1 LNHNV, CDR2 YYDKDF (reference sequence). The CDR3 spells CATSPRTSKETQYF. In nucleotides, the CDR3 is TGTGCCACCAGCCCAAGGACTAGTAAAGAGACCCAGTACTTC.

The chain uses TRBV10-3 and TRBJ1-3; 7 bases are shared with TRBD1. This CDR3 is built from 18 residues. Germline V gene data show CDR1 as ENHRY and CDR2 as SYGVKD. CDR3 loop: CATQARSYGTDSGNTIYF. As DNA, the CDR3 is TGTGCTACCCAGGCGAGGTCCTACGGGACAGATTCTGGAAACACCATATATTTT.

The genes are TRBV6-6 and TRBJ1-2; D unclear. The CDR3 consists of 13 residues. Germline CDR1 reads MNHNY; CDR2 reads SVGAGI (reference sequence). The ends were cut back, 6 bases at V and 2 bases at J, with 10 bases in the middle. This CDR3 reads CASSQDGNYGYTF. The CDR3 coding sequence is TGTGCCAGCAGCCAGGACGGGAACTATGGCTACACCTTC.

The chain has TRBV12-3 or TRBV12-4 and TRBJ1-2, with D possibly TRBD1 on 5 matching bases. Trimming pared 6 bases from V and 5 bases from J, leaving 22 bases between. The CDR3 is 16 residues long. DNA of the CDR3: TGTGCCAGCAGATCCCGCTTGGCGGCCCAGGGTTATGGCTACACCTTC. It is translated as CASRSRLAAQGYGYTF.

This clonotype was seen a handful of times. The chain combines TRBV5-1 with TRBJ2-7; 7 bases are a match to TRBD1. The CDR3 is 16 amino acids. Trimming at V came to 4 bases and at J to 2 bases, leaving 12 bases not matched to a gene. CDR1 SGHRS and CDR2 YFSETQ come from the germline V gene. The CDR3 nucleotides are TGCGCCAGCAGCCCCCACACAGGGGTGGTACCCTACGAGCAGTACTTC. Translation: CASSPHTGVVPYEQYF.

The J gene is TRBJ1-1, the V gene TRBV25-1, with D possibly TRBD1 on 5 matching bases. Germline assignment: CDR1 MGHDK and CDR2 SYGVNS. The CDR3 runs to 15 residues. V was trimmed by 6 bases and J by 4 bases, leaving 18 bases between them. The CDR3 loop reads CASSFGTSGATEAFF. The CDR3 nucleotides are TGTGCCAGCAGCTTTGGGACGTCTGGGGCCACTGAAGCTTTCTTT.

This clonotype turned up a few times. CDR3 protein: CASSQGGGNFAEAFF. As DNA, the CDR3 is TGCGCCAGCAGCCAAGGGGGGGGAAATTTTGCTGAAGCTTTCTTT. The chain carries TRBV4-1 and TRBJ1-1; D is possibly TRBD1 (5 bases). Trimming left V 1 base short and J 6 bases short, with 15 bases between. Germline V CDR1 and CDR2: MGHRA, YSYEKL. The CDR3 runs 15 residues.

This clonotype came up a few times. The genes are TRBV2 and TRBJ1-6; D is unclear. Looked up from germline, CDR1 is SNHLY and CDR2 is FYNNEI. This CDR3 contains 12 residues. Trimming took off 4 bases at V and 10 bases at J, with 8 bases between the two ends. In DNA form, the CDR3 reads TGTGCCAGCAGTGTTGAAGCCTCACCCCTCCACTTT. Translating gives CASSVEASPLHF. The whole variable domain, filled in from reference TRBV2 and TRBJ1-6, reads EPEVTQTPSHQVTQMGQEVILRCVPISNHLYFYWYRQILGQKVEFLVSFYNNEISEKSEIFDDQFSVERPDGSNFTLKIRSTKLEDSAMYFCASSVEASPLHFGNGTRLTVT.

This clonotype was observed a few times. The rearrangement joins TRBV5-1 to TRBJ2-3, with TRBD1 identical over 11 bases. V was clipped by 4 bases and J by 3 bases; unmatched bases: 4. The length of the CDR3 is 15 residues. CDR1 is SGHRS and CDR2 is YFSETQ in the germline V gene. The CDR3 nucleotides read TGCGCCAGCAGCCTAGGACAGGGGGCGACAGATACGCAGTATTTT. This codes for CASSLGQGATDTQYF.

This clonotype was recorded a few times. The V and J genes are TRBV29-1 and TRBJ2-1; perhaps TRBD2 as D (5 bases). Germline values: CDR1 SQVTM, CDR2 ANQGSEA. V lost 8 bases and J lost 1, with 15 bases in between. This CDR3 region has 14 residues. CDR3 nucleotide sequence: TGCAGCCTAGGGAGAGGAGTATCCTACAATGAGCAGTTCTTC. Translation: CSLGRGVSYNEQFF.

CDR3 DNA: TGTGCCAGCAGTCCCGGGACTAGCGGCCCCCTCTCCTACGAGCAGTACTTC. The encoded protein is CASSPGTSGPLSYEQYF. The chain carries TRBV12-3 or TRBV12-4 and TRBJ2-7; 11 bases are shared with TRBD2. The CDR3 covers 17 residues. With V trimmed by 5 bases and J by 0 bases, 9 bases remained unmatched.

This clonotype was counted a few times. V is TRBV19 and J is TRBJ2-7; 8 bases are shared with TRBD2. Looked up from germline, CDR1 is LNHDA and CDR2 is SQIVND (reference sequence). The CDR3 covers 14 residues. Losses at the gene ends were 2 bases for V and 6 bases for J; bases not matched to a gene: 6. CDR3 amino acids: CASSITSGSLEQYF. The CDR3 nucleotides read TGTGCCAGTAGTATAACTAGCGGCTCTCTCGAGCAGTACTTC.

This chain connects TRBV6-2 or TRBV6-3 to TRBJ1-1; 8 bases line up with TRBD1. CDR1 is MNHEY, CDR2 SVGEGT, per germline. The CDR3 has 16 amino acids. V trimming: 5 bases; J trimming: 0 bases; junction bases outside the gene matches: 8. The CDR3 sequence is CASSLFGTGMNTEAFF. CDR3 DNA: TGTGCCAGCAGTCTATTCGGGACAGGAATGAACACTGAAGCTTTCTTT.

This rearrangement joins TRBV11-2 to TRBJ2-7, with 10 bases identical to TRBD1. There are 16 residues in the CDR3. Germline CDR1 is SGHAT and CDR2 is FQNNGV. Trimming took 2 bases from V and 4 from J; bases not matched to a gene: 8. The CDR3 coding sequence is TGTGCCAGCAGCTTATTGCTGGGACAGGGGCCTTACGAGCAGTACTTC. It translates to CASSLLLGQGPYEQYF. The variable domain in full, completed from reference TRBV11-2 and TRBJ2-7, reads EAGVAQSPRYKIIEKRQSVAFWCNPISGHATLYWYQQILGQGPKLLIQFQNNGVVDDSQLPKDRFSAERLKGVDSTLKIQPAKLEDSAVYLCASSLLLGQGPYEQYFGPGTRLTVT.

DNA for the CDR3: TGCGCCAGCAGCCAAGACTCTTTGGGCTTAGATACGCAGTATTTT. Its protein product is CASSQDSLGLDTQYF. The chain recombines TRBV4-3 with TRBJ2-3; D is undetermined. The CDR3 loop spans 15 amino acids. Germline CDR1 is LGHNA and CDR2 is YSLEER. V was pared by 0 bases and J by 5 bases, with 12 bases between.

This clonotype was detected many times. The chain links TRBV3-1 to TRBJ1-1; 9 bases are shared with TRBD1. The germline V gene has CDR1 LGHDT and CDR2 YNNKEL (reference sequence). This CDR3 has 15 amino acids. V lost 1 base to trimming and J lost 5 bases; unmatched junction nucleotides: 5. The CDR3 reads CASSQADRGRTEAFF. In nucleotides, the CDR3 is TGTGCCAGCAGCCAAGCGGACAGGGGTAGAACTGAAGCTTTCTTT.

There are a few counts of this clonotype. The rearrangement joins TRBV23-1 to TRBJ2-5; D remains ambiguous. TRBV23-1 is identified as an open reading frame with a role that is uncertain. The CDR3 has 16 amino acids. The V and J ends lost 0 bases and 3 bases respectively, with 14 bases between them. The CDR3 bases are TGCGCCAGCAGTCAATCGCAGGTCGACCTAGAAGAGACCCAGTACTTC. It encodes CASSQSQVDLEETQYF.

CDR3 loop: CASSESFSADEQYF. CDR3 nucleotide sequence: TGTGCCAGCAGTGAATCGTTTAGCGCTGACGAGCAGTACTTC. This chain joins TRBV25-1 and TRBJ2-7; D is perhaps TRBD2 (5 bases). The V and J ends lost 1 base and 5 bases respectively, with 12 bases between them. Germline values: CDR1 MGHDK, CDR2 SYGVNS. The CDR3 spans 14 residues.

This clonotype was found a few times. The J gene is TRBJ2-2, the V gene TRBV7-2; D remains unclear. The CDR3 consists of 13 residues. V shed 0 bases and J shed 13 bases, with 12 bases lying between them. Germline CDR1 reads SGHTA; CDR2 reads FQGNSA. For the CDR3, the DNA is TGTGCCAGCAGCTTAGCAAGACCCAACGGGCTGTTTTTT. This translates into CASSLARPNGLFF.

This clonotype was detected only once. This chain joins TRBV4-1 and TRBJ2-1; D might be TRBD2 (5 bases). Germline CDR1 and CDR2: MGHRA and YSYEKL. The CDR3 consists of 17 residues. The ends were cut back, 0 bases at V and 8 bases at J, with 20 bases in the middle. For the CDR3, the DNA is TGCGCCAGCAGCCAAGATTTCGGGTTGAGGGCTCGCCATGAGCAGTTCTTC. This codes for CASSQDFGLRARHEQFF.

The chain links TRBV4-3 to TRBJ2-7, with 7 positions matching TRBD2. Germline CDR1 and CDR2: LGHNA and YSLEER. The CDR3 loop spans 16 amino acids. Trimming at V came to 0 bases and at J to 2 bases, leaving 7 bases not matched to a gene. CDR3: CASSQEHGGITYEQYF. DNA of the CDR3: TGCGCCAGCAGCCAAGAACACGGGGGGATAACCTACGAGCAGTACTTC.

This clonotype has just one count. This rearrangement joins TRBV24-1 to TRBJ2-7; D call uncertain. Germline loops: CDR1 KGHDR, CDR2 SFDVKD. V was cut by 8 bases and J by 0 bases, with 10 bases left in between. The CDR3 sequence is 13 residues long. Here the CDR3 reads CATTRPVSYEQYF. CDR3 DNA: TGTGCCACCACGCGGCCGGTCTCCTACGAGCAGTACTTC.

In this sample, this clonotype turned up a few times. Here the CDR3 DNA reads TGTGCCAGCAGCTTAGATCACGCGGCGGGATCCTACAATGAGCAGTTCTTC. This codes for CASSLDHAAGSYNEQFF. The rearrangement uses TRBV11-2 and TRBJ2-1; a weak D match, TRBD2 (6 bases). Trimming pared 0 bases from V and 1 base from J, leaving 13 bases between. Germline V gene data show CDR1 as SGHAT and CDR2 as FQNNGV. This CDR3 is 17 amino acids long.

The chain joins TRBV24-1 to TRBJ2-3, with D possibly TRBD1 on 5 matching bases. Germline CDR1 and CDR2: KGHDR and SFDVKD. The V and J ends lost 5 bases and 1 base respectively, with 12 bases between them. The CDR3 contains 15 residues. The CDR3 here is CATSAQAIGTDTQYF. CDR3 sequence (DNA): TGTGCCACCAGTGCACAGGCGATCGGCACAGATACGCAGTATTTT.